This T cell receptor (beta chain) came from a study of cytomegalovirus exposure and HLA in healthy donors. The CDR3 totals 13 residues. The ends were cut back, 8 bases at V and 0 bases at J, with 11 bases in the middle. Per the germline V gene, CDR1 is MDHEN and CDR2 is SYDVKM. PCR involved 60 Vbeta and 13 Jbeta primers. Sequencing was performed with immunoSEQ multiplex PCR; in TCRdb, only in-frame clones are kept and a portion is missing. The data contain 90,000 to 100,000 clones, around 67% of them singletons. This clone has a handful of counts. The target antigen is unknown. Notes on the study in general: According to an earlier analysis, most TCR beta V segments yielded productive rearrangements about 90% or about 30% of the time.

Sequences were obtained from PBMCs. The chain has TRBV28 and TRBJ2-7, with D possibly TRBD1 on 5 matching bases. The receptor was isolated from a male donor in good health and CMV-seronegative. CDR3: CASGARNSYEQYF. The CDR3 nucleotides read TGTGCCAGCGGGGCTAGGAACTCCTACGAGCAGTACTTC.